This note documents a single TCR beta chain sequence. The antigen it binds to is not known. Qualities for individual bases were not recorded, and no much larger clone is one base off. In the germline V gene, CDR1 corresponds to SGHVS and CDR2 to FQNEAQ. V was cut back by 5 bases and J by 5 bases, leaving a gap of 7 bases between them. Inclusive of the bounding cysteine and phenylalanine, the CDR3 is 12 residues long. This entry keeps only the CDR3 DNA: 36 bases, framed from base 1. The time point tag for this specimen amounts to: about 28 days (+/-7) after the second vaccine dose. Because spike-specific TCR depth and breadth did not differ between the two schedules, AZD1222 recipients who got a second dose at roughly 4 weeks were pooled with those who got a second dose at roughly 12 weeks. The vaccinee samples were drawn from two UK trials, COV001 and COV002, one of which was a single-blind randomized controlled phase 2/3 trial testing AZD1222 (ChAdOx1 nCoV-19) in healthy adults. Trial participant PBMC samples were collected at day 0 and day 28 after the second dose for TCRbeta chain sequencing.

This sample was taken from a study of T cell responses to AZD1222 COVID-19 vaccine (dated by TCRdb to 2020 to 2022). As for the study more broadly: A total of 233 trial participants underwent TCR sequencing, of whom around 200 received two doses of AZD1222 and 26 received two doses of the MenACWY control vaccine. Trial participants were enrolled by age into subgroups of 18-55, 56-69 and 70-plus years, and 148, 28 and 57 TCR-sequenced participants, respectively, were included in these subgroups. Here is what the overall study found, with its caveats: The vaccine-associated CD4 TCRs covered the entire spike protein, and the dominant responses fell in regions 160-218 and 743-854. Most participants were white British and females outnumbered males, and the authors suggested that clonal diversity may have been underestimated. Conclusions about previously exposed vaccinees were limited because only a handful of AZD1222 recipients were SARS-CoV-2 seropositive at baseline. Reportedly, close to half of the unique spike-specific TCRs recognized epitopes lying outside the regions that are mutated in the B.1.351 and B.1.1.7 variants. No day 14 peak-response samples were available, so repertoires were characterized only after the peak T cell response. The 56-69-year group was small, and its depth increase did not reach significance, likely because of low power. After two AZD1222 doses, spike-specific TCR breadth and depth were significantly higher than at day 0 and than in MenACWY recipients.

The CDR3 regions of human TCRbeta chains were analyzed by immunosequencing. The original methods were these. Repertoire TCRs were checked for matches against a reference library of SARS-CoV-2-specific TCRs that had been generated using the MIRA antigen-specificity platform. Breadth was defined as the fraction of unique TCRs that were SARS-CoV-2-associated. Depth was defined as the fraction of total T cells that were SARS-CoV-2-associated. Using the MIRA data, each spike-specific TCR was assigned both to the spike region to which the TCR was reactive and to a CD4 or CD8 class. Log10-transformed breadth and depth values were compared by one-way ANOVA with Sidak's multiple comparisons tests. TCRdb re-hosts the immuneACCESS table, in-frame sequences only. Its copies lack some clones; in the studies checked, an unresolved V gene accounts for under half of them, and the cause for the rest is not known. V, J and clone size were drawn from that table, and D and trimming were deduced from the DNA. This sample lists about 77,000 clones; 92% were detected once. Around 4.5% of the sample lies in the top ten.

This sequence was found in an adult who received the AZD1222 COVID-19 vaccine. The chain links TRBV7-8 with TRBJ1-5, with no confident D gene call. This specimen consisted of peripheral blood, obtained 28 days after the second AZD1222 dose. The DNA reads as follows: TGTGCCAGCAGCCCTAGGGATCAGCCCCAGCATTTT. Its protein product is CASSPRDQPQHF.